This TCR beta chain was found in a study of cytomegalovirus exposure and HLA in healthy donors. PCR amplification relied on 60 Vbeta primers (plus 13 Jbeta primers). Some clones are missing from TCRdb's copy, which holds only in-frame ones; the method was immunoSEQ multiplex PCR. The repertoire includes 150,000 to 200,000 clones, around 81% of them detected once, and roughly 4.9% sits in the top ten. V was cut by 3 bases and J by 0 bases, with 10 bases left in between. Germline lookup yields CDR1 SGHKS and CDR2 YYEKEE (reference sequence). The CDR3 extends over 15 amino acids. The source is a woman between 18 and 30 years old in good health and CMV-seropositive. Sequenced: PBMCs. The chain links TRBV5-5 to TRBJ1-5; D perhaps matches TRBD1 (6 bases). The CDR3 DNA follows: TGTGCCAGCAGCTCCGGGACATTTAGCAATCAGCCCCAGCATTTT. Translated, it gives CASSSGTFSNQPQHF.